A selection of T cell receptor beta chains follows, all from one sample in a study of T cell responses to AZD1222 COVID-19 vaccine. The method was immunoSEQ multiplex PCR; TCRdb's version includes in-frame clones alone and lacks a portion of them. Of around 44,000 clones in the sample, 65% to 90% were seen once. The input for sequencing was peripheral blood, taken 28 days after the second AZD1222 dose. These receptors came from an adult who received the AZD1222 COVID-19 vaccine. CDR3s include the opening cysteine and the closing phenylalanine or tryptophan. A D gene is named only where the DNA matches it firmly. Clone size, where shown, is once, few, many, or a class for clones that have expanded.

J gene	clone size	D gene	V gene	CDR3 length	CDR3 DNA	CDR3 protein
TRBJ2-7	hyperexpanded	.	TRBV6-5	13	TGTGCCAGCAGTTACGTACTCGGCGGCGAGCAGTACTTC	CASSYVLGGEQYF
TRBJ2-7	once	TRBD2	TRBV3-1/TRBV3-2	14	TGTGCCAGCAGCCTAGCGGGAGCTTCTTCCGAGCAGTACTTC	CASSLAGASSEQYF
TRBJ2-7	large	.	TRBV3-1/TRBV3-2	13	TGTGCCAGCAGCCAAGCGGAAACCTACGAGCAGTACTTC	CASSQAETYEQYF
TRBJ2-3	.	TRBD2	TRBV28	16	TGTGCCAGCAGTTCCCGACTAGCGGGAGGGTGGGATACGCAGTATTTT	CASSSRLAGGWDTQYF
TRBJ1-4	once	TRBD1	TRBV7-2	14	TGTGCCAGCAGCTTCCAAGGGGGCGCGGAAAAACTGTTTTTT	CASSFQGGAEKLFF
TRBJ2-7	once	.	TRBV7-3	15	TGTGCCAGCAGCCAGGCACCCGGCCCTTACTACGAGCAGTACTTC	CASSQAPGPYYEQYF
TRBJ2-7	.	.	TRBV5-5	14	TGTGCCAGCAGCGAGGGGGACCACCTCTCCGAGCAGTACTTC	CASSEGDHLSEQYF
TRBJ1-5	.	TRBD1	TRBV15	15	TGTGCCACCAGCAGAGACGACAGGGTGGACCAGCCCCAGCATTTT	CATSRDDRVDQPQHF
TRBJ1-2	.	.	TRBV10-2	13	TGCGCCAGCAGTGAAATAAGGGTAGGGGGCTACACCTTC	CASSEIRVGGYTF
TRBJ1-5	once	.	TRBV7-2	14	TGTGCCAGCAGCTTTGACAGAAGCAATCAGCCCCAGCATTTT	CASSFDRSNQPQHF
TRBJ2-7	.	TRBD2	TRBV10-2	15	TGCGCCAGCAGTCGGGGGACTAGCACTTCCTACGAGCAGTACTTC	CASSRGTSTSYEQYF
TRBJ2-1	.	TRBD2	TRBV6-5	15	TGTGCCAGCAGTTACTCTAGCGGGAGTGCCGATGAGCAGTTCTTC	CASSYSSGSADEQFF
TRBJ1-2	.	TRBD1	TRBV6-6	15	TGTGCCAGCAGTTACGGGCCAGGGGGGGTCTATGGCTACACCTTC	CASSYGPGGVYGYTF
TRBJ2-5	.	TRBD1	TRBV7-2	13	TGTGCCAGCAGTCGGGACAGACAAGAGACCCAGTACTTC	CASSRDRQETQYF
TRBJ2-7	.	.	TRBV5-6	12	TGTGCCAGCACCCTCACGGGGGAGAAGCAGTACTTC	CASTLTGEKQYF
TRBJ2-3	.	.	TRBV4-1	14	TGCGCCAGCAGCCAAATGGGCTCCACAGATACGCAGTATTTT	CASSQMGSTDTQYF
TRBJ1-5	few	.	TRBV5-8	16	TGTGCCAGCAGCAGGGCTTGGGGGGGGGCTGATCAGCCCCAGCATTTT	CASSRAWGGADQPQHF
TRBJ2-3	.	TRBD2	TRBV5-1	15	TGCGCCAGCAGCTTGGGCCTAGCGGGCACAGATACGCAGTATTTT	CASSLGLAGTDTQYF
TRBJ1-2	.	TRBD1	TRBV5-1	13	TGCGCCAGCAGCTCCGGGACAGACTATGGCTACACCTTC	CASSSGTDYGYTF
TRBJ1-5	.	TRBD1	TRBV6-1	15	TGTGCCAGCAGTGAAAACAGGGGGAGCAATCAGCCCCAGCATTTT	CASSENRGSNQPQHF
TRBJ1-1	.	TRBD1	TRBV7-2	15	TGTGCCAGCAGCTGGACAGGGGGAACGGACACTGAAGCTTTCTTT	CASSWTGGTDTEAFF
TRBJ2-1	.	.	TRBV18	15	TGTGCCAGCTCACCTCCGGGACCCAACTACAATGAGCAGTTCTTC	CASSPPGPNYNEQFF
TRBJ1-6	few	.	TRBV7-3	14	TGTGCCAGCAGCTCTCAGGGGAATGGATCACCCCTCCACTTT	CASSSQGNGSPLHF
TRBJ1-1	.	.	TRBV24-1	11	TGTGCCATTGCAACGAACACTGAAGCTTTCTTT	CAIATNTEAFF
TRBJ2-3	.	.	TRBV27	16	TGTGCCAGCAGTATAACAGGAGCGACTAGCACAGATACGCAGTATTTT	CASSITGATSTDTQYF
TRBJ2-1	.	.	TRBV7-8	14	TGTGCCAGCAGCTTAGGATGGCTGTTGAATGAGCAGTTCTTC	CASSLGWLLNEQFF
TRBJ2-5	.	TRBD2	TRBV29-1	15	TGCAGCGTTGATAGGGGACTAGCGGGAGGGGGGACCCAGTACTTC	CSVDRGLAGGGTQYF
TRBJ1-6	.	.	TRBV18	12	TGTGCCAGCTCACCGGGAAATTCACCCCTCCACTTT	CASSPGNSPLHF
TRBJ1-2	.	.	TRBV27	15	TGTGCCAGCAGTCCCTCCGGGACAAGCAACTATGGCTACACCTTC	CASSPSGTSNYGYTF
TRBJ2-7	.	.	TRBV7-9	13	TGTGCCAGCAGCTACAAAAACTACTACGAGCAGTACTTC	CASSYKNYYEQYF
TRBJ2-5	.	.	TRBV6-5	14	TGTGCCAGCAGTTACTCCCAGGGCATAGAGACCCAGTACTTC	CASSYSQGIETQYF
TRBJ1-2	.	.	TRBV9	16	TGTGCCAGCAGCCCGTGGGGAGACGGAGCTAACTATGGCTACACCTTC	CASSPWGDGANYGYTF
TRBJ2-7	.	.	TRBV2	12	TGTGCCAGCAGTGATTATGGCTACGAGCAGTACTTC	CASSDYGYEQYF
TRBJ2-5	.	TRBD1	TRBV5-8	17	TGTGCCAGCAGCTCCGGGCTCGGGACAGGGATTCAAGAGACCCAGTACTTC	CASSSGLGTGIQETQYF
TRBJ2-7	.	.	TRBV4-2	15	TGTGCCAGCAGCCAAGAGGTTCAGGGAAACTACGAGCAGTACTTC	CASSQEVQGNYEQYF
TRBJ2-1	.	.	TRBV4-2	15	TGTGCCAGCAGCCAAGATCGGGCTGCAAAAAATGAGCAGTTCTTC	CASSQDRAAKNEQFF
TRBJ2-1	.	.	TRBV4-2	16	TGTGCCAGCAGCCAAGGTAGTAGCGGCACCTACAATGAGCAGTTCTTC	CASSQGSSGTYNEQFF
TRBJ2-1	.	TRBD2	TRBV11-2	15	TGTGCCAGCAGCTTGGCTAGCGGCTCCTACAATGAGCAGTTCTTC	CASSLASGSYNEQFF
TRBJ2-7	.	.	TRBV7-9	18	TGTGCCAGCAAAGAGGGTCTGGGGGCAAGCGGGAACTCCTACGAGCAGTACTTC	CASKEGLGASGNSYEQYF
TRBJ2-4	.	.	TRBV20-1	11	TGCAGTGCTAAGCAGTCGAACATTCAGTACTTC	CSAKQSNIQYF
TRBJ2-1	few	.	TRBV28	14	TGTGCCAGCAGTCGAGCCGCGTCCTACAATGAGCAGTTCTTC	CASSRAASYNEQFF
TRBJ1-1	few	.	TRBV7-2	13	TGTGCCAGCAGCTTAGTGGGGAACACTGAAGCTTTCTTT	CASSLVGNTEAFF
TRBJ2-2	.	TRBD1	TRBV2	16	TGTGCCAGCAGTCCTGGACAGGGACGGGGGTCCGGGGAGCTGTTTTTT	CASSPGQGRGSGELFF
TRBJ2-3	.	.	TRBV11-3	14	TGTGCCAGCAGCTTGTACCCTAGCACAGATACGCAGTATTTT	CASSLYPSTDTQYF
TRBJ2-3	.	.	TRBV28	14	TGTGCCAGCAGTTTCCTGACGGTCACAGATACGCAGTATTTT	CASSFLTVTDTQYF
TRBJ1-2	.	.	TRBV11-1	13	TGTGCCAGCAGCCCTACGAGGGACTATGGCTACACCTTC	CASSPTRDYGYTF
TRBJ1-1	.	.	TRBV28	14	TGTGCCAGCAGTTTACTTCCTAAGAACACTGAAGCTTTCTTT	CASSLLPKNTEAFF
TRBJ1-4	.	.	TRBV19	14	TGTGCCAGTAGTAACAGGGTTTGGTATGAAAAACTGTTTTTT	CASSNRVWYEKLFF
TRBJ2-7	.	.	TRBV27	18	TGTGCCAGCAGGAGGGGCTACCCGTACCACCCTGGTTTCAACGAGCAGTACTTC	CASRRGYPYHPGFNEQYF
TRBJ2-1	.	.	TRBV24-1	15	TGTGCCACCAGTTTCGGGGCAGGGGCCTACAATGAGCAGTTCTTC	CATSFGAGAYNEQFF
TRBJ2-3	.	.	TRBV11-3	14	TGTGCCAGCAGCTTAGATCCGAGCACAGATACGCAGTATTTT	CASSLDPSTDTQYF
TRBJ1-1	.	TRBD1	TRBV5-1	15	TGCGCCAGCAGCTCCTGGACAGGGGGGATCACTGAAGCTTTCTTT	CASSSWTGGITEAFF
TRBJ2-1	.	.	TRBV4-3	14	TGCGCCAGCAGCCAAGGGAGCAACTACAATGAGCAGTTCTTC	CASSQGSNYNEQFF
TRBJ2-3	.	TRBD1	TRBV24-1	15	TGTGCCACCAGTGAACCGGGACAGGGGACAGATACGCAGTATTTT	CATSEPGQGTDTQYF
TRBJ1-1	.	.	TRBV28	12	TGTGCCAGCAGTGACTCCCGCGGGGCAGCTTTCTTT	CASSDSRGAAFF
TRBJ2-7	.	.	TRBV15	13	TGTGCCACCAGCAGAGATGGGGGCTACGAGCAGTACTTC	CATSRDGGYEQYF
TRBJ2-7	.	.	TRBV28	15	TGTGCCAGCAGTTTATTTAGGGGGGACTTAGGCGAGCAGTACTTC	CASSLFRGDLGEQYF